The 6 T cell receptor beta chains given below trace back to one sample, sequenced in a study of shared T cell receptors in the human thymus. Method: immunoSEQ multiplex PCR; TCRdb's copy keeps in-frame clones and lacks some. The sample shows some 640,000 clones, 80% to 90% of them seen only once. This sample was shared with a second study, whose subject was human thymus T cells.

Sample: thymocytes. These receptors all come from a boy under two years old with a congenital heart defect.

The chain joins TRBV6-1 to TRBJ2-7; D may be TRBD2 (6 bases). From germline, CDR1 is MNHNS and CDR2 SASEGT. V was shortened by 6 bases and J by 7 bases, with 16 bases between the two germline ends. The CDR3 runs to 13 residues. The CDR3 sequence: CASRPDYQGEQYF. Written as DNA, the CDR3 is TGTGCCAGCAGACCGGACTACCAAGGAGAGCAGTACTTC.

The chain carries TRBV30 and TRBJ2-1; maybe TRBD2 (5 bases). Per germline, CDR1 GTSNPN and CDR2 SVGIG (reference sequence). The CDR3 extends over 15 amino acids. V lost 2 bases and J lost 6, with 17 bases in between. The CDR3 loop reads CAWSQASSSSNEQFF. CDR3 bases: TGTGCCTGGAGTCAGGCTAGCTCCTCTAGCAATGAGCAGTTCTTC.

The chain employs TRBV15 and TRBJ1-1; the match to TRBD1 covers 7 bases. The CDR3 runs 21 residues. Trimming removed 1 base from V and 1 base from J; junction bases left unmatched: 21. From germline, CDR1 is LNHNV and CDR2 YYDKDF (reference sequence). The CDR3 sequence is CATSRGQGRHAACFTNTEAFF. The CDR3 DNA reads as TGTGCCACCAGCAGAGGACAGGGACGTCACGCGGCGTGTTTTACGAACACTGAAGCTTTCTTT.

As for this clone: In the same sample, other DNA sequences code for this CDR3. This chain joins TRBV7-9 and TRBJ2-7; a weak D match, TRBD2 (5 bases). CDR1 and CDR2 from the germline V gene are SEHNR and FQNEAQ (reference sequence). Trimming cost V 1 base and J 0 bases, with 7 bases left between them. The CDR3 contains 14 residues. The CDR3 DNA follows: TGTGCCAGCAGCTTAGTTGGGAGCTCCTACGAGCAGTACTTC. Translated: CASSLVGSSYEQYF.

The gene calls are TRBV5-5 and TRBJ2-2; 9 bases are shared with TRBD1. This CDR3 has 16 amino acids. V lost 4 bases, J lost 7 bases, and 11 bases stayed unmatched. Germline loops: CDR1 SGHKS, CDR2 YYEKEE (reference sequence). The CDR3 DNA follows: TGTGCCAGCAGCGTCCCGGGACAGGGAGATAACGGGGAGCTGTTTTTT. This codes for CASSVPGQGDNGELFF.

This rearrangement joins TRBV4-3 to TRBJ1-3; a possible D gene is TRBD1 (5 bases). With 0 bases removed from V and 0 bases from J, the gap between germline ends came to 15 bases. This CDR3 is 18 amino acids long. Germline V CDR1 and CDR2: LGHNA, YSLEER. The CDR3 DNA follows: TGCGCCAGCAGCCAAGAGGGGCAGCCTTCTCTCTCTGGAAACACCATATATTTT. This gives the protein CASSQEGQPSLSGNTIYF.